This T cell receptor beta chain was identified during a study of T-cell memory formation after mild COVID-19. CDR3 size: 15 residues. V was pared by 2 bases and J by 5 bases, with 7 bases of the junction left unmatched. Germline V CDR1 and CDR2: MGHRA, YSYEKL. 5'RACE, which relied on constant-segment primers, yielded TCR alpha and TCR beta cDNA libraries carrying sample barcodes and UMIs. TCRdb recomputed calls from the 5' RACE reads with MiXCR, one row per CDR3 protein. The profile shows about 620,000 distinct CDR3 sequences, 18% of them singletons. The sequenced sample consisted of PBMCs or a T cell subset sorted from them (not recorded which). This clonotype was sampled from an adult woman who had mild COVID-19 (a few samples of this study predate the infection). Cell type and time point are not known. This rearrangement joins TRBV4-1 to TRBJ1-2, with 8 bases that match TRBD1. This CDR3 is CASSQPWDRTYGYTF. CDR3 DNA sequence: TGCGCCAGCAGCCAACCCTGGGACAGGACGTATGGCTACACCTTC.